This T cell receptor beta chain came from a study of T-cell reconstitution after alpha-beta-depleted transplantation in children. A TCRbeta library incorporating unique molecular identifiers was prepared. Each CDR3 protein is one row after TCRdb ran MiXCR on the PCR reads. The sample lists around 700,000 distinct CDR3 sequences, roughly 13% occurring once. Concerning this clonotype itself: No antigen is known for it.

Study results and limitations: About two months after transplant, alpha-beta T cells reportedly came from several hundred expanded graft clones.

The CDR3 has 17 amino acids. Losses at the gene ends were 4 bases for V and 7 bases for J; bases not matched to a gene: 10. Germline CDR1 is SGHRS and CDR2 is YFSETQ. This chain uses TRBV5-1 with TRBJ2-2; TRBD2 aligns across 13 bases. The origin of this receptor is a girl under 10 years old with congenital amegakaryocytic thrombocytopenia, due to receive a stem cell transplant. Sequenced here: PBMCs, sampled before TCRalphabeta/CD19-depleted stem cell transplant. In nucleotides, the CDR3 is TGCGCCAGCAGCGCGCTTCCGGGACTAGCGGGGATCGGGGAGCTGTTTTTT. It codes for CASSALPGLAGIGELFF.